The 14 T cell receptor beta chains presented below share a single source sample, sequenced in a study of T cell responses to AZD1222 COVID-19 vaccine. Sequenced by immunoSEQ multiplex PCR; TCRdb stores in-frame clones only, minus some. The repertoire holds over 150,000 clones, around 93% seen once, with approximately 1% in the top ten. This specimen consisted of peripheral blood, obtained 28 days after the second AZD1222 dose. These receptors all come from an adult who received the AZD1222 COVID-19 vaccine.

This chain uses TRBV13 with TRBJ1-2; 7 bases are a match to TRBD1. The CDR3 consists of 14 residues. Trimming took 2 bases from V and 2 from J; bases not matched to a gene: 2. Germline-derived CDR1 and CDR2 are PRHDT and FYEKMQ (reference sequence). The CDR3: CASSLRDSNYGYTF. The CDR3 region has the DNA TGTGCCAGCAGCTTACGGGACAGCAACTATGGCTACACCTTC.

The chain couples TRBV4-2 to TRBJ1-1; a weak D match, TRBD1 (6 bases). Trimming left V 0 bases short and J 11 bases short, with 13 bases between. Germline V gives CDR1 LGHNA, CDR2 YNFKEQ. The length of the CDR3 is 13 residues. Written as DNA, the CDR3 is TGTGCCAGCAGCCAAGATTTGGAGAGGGGGGCTTTCTTT. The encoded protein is CASSQDLERGAFF.

The CDR3 sequence is CASSQTGGGNYGYTF. For the CDR3, the DNA is TGTGCCAGCTCACAGACAGGGGGAGGCAACTATGGCTACACCTTC. The chain carries TRBV18 and TRBJ1-2; 9 bases match TRBD1. CDR3 length: 15 amino acids. Germline V gene lookup returns CDR1 KGHSH and CDR2 LQKENI. J was trimmed by 2 bases and V by 4 bases; bases with no gene match: 5. Full variable domain (missing parts from reference TRBV18 and TRBJ1-2): NAGVMQNPRHLVRRRGQEARLRCSPMKGHSHVYWYRQLPEEGLKFMVYLQKENIIDESGMPKERFSAEFPKEGPSILRIQQVVRGDSAAYFCASSQTGGGNYGYTFGSGTRLTVV.

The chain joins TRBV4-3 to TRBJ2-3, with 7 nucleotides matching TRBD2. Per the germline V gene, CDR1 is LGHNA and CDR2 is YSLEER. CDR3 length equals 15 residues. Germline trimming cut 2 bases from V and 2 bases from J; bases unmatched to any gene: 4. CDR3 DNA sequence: TGCGCCAGCAGCCAAAACGGGGGGAACACAGATACGCAGTATTTT. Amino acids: CASSQNGGNTDTQYF.

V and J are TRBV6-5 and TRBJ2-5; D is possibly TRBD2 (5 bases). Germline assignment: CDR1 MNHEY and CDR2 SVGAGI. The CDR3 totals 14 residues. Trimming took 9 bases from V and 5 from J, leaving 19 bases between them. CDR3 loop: CASPTRGGGETQYF. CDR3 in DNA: TGTGCCAGTCCCACCCGAGGAGGTGGGGAGACCCAGTACTTC.

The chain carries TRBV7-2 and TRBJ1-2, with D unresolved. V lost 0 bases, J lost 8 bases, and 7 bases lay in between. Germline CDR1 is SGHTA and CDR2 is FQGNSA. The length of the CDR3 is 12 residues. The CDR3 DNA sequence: TGTGCCAGCAGCTTAGCCGTGTTCGGCTACACCTTC. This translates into CASSLAVFGYTF. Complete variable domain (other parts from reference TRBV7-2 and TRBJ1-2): GAGVSQSPSNKVTEKGKDVELRCDPISGHTALYWYRQSLGQGLEFLIYFQGNSAPDKSGLPSDRFSAERTGGSVSTLTIQRTQQEDSAVYLCASSLAVFGYTFGSGTRLTVV.

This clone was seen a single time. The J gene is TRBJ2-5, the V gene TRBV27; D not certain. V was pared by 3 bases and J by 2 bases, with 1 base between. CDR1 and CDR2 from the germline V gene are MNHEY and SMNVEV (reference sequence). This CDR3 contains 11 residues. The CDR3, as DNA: TGTGCCAGCAGTTTTCAAGAGACCCAGTACTTC. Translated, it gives CASSFQETQYF.

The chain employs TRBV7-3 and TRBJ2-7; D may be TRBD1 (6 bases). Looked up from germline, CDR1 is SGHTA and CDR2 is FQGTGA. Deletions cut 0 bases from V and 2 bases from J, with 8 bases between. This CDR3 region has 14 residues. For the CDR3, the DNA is TGTGCCAGCAGCTTAACAGGGGGAGCCTACGAGCAGTACTTC. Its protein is CASSLTGGAYEQYF.

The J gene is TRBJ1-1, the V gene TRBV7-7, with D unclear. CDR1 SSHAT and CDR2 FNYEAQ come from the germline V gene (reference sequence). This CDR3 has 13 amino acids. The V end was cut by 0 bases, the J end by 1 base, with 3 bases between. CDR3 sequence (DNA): TGTGCCAGCAGCTTAGCGGCGAACACTGAAGCTTTCTTT. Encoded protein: CASSLAANTEAFF.

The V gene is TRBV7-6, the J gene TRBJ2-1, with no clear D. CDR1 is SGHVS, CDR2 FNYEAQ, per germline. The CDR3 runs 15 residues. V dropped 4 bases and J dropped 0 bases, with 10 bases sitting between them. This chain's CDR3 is CASSSPQSSYNEQFF. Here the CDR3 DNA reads TGTGCCAGCAGCTCCCCCCAGAGCTCCTACAATGAGCAGTTCTTC.

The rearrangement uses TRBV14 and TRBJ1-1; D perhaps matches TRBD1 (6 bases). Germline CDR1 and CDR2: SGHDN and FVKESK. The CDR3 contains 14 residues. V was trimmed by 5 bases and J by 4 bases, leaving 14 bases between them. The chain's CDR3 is CASSILQGTTEAFF. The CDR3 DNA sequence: TGTGCCAGCAGCATACTACAGGGTACCACTGAAGCTTTCTTT.

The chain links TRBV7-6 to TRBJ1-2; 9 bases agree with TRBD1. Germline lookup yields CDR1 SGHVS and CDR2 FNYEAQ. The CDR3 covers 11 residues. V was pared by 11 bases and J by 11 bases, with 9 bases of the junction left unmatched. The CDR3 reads CAGRTGVGYTF. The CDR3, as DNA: TGTGCCGGAAGGACAGGGGTCGGTTACACCTTC.

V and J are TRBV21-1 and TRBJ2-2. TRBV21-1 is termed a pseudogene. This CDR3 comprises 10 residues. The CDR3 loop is CASMGGELFF. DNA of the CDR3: TGTGCCAGTATGGGCGGGGAGCTGTTTTTT.

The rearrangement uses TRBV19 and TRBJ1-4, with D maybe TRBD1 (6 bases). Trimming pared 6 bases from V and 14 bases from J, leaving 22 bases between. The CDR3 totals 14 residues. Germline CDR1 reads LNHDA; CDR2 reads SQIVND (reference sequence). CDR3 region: CASSIQGAGVKLFF. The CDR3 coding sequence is TGTGCCAGTAGCATACAGGGAGCGGGCGTTAAGCTGTTTTTT.